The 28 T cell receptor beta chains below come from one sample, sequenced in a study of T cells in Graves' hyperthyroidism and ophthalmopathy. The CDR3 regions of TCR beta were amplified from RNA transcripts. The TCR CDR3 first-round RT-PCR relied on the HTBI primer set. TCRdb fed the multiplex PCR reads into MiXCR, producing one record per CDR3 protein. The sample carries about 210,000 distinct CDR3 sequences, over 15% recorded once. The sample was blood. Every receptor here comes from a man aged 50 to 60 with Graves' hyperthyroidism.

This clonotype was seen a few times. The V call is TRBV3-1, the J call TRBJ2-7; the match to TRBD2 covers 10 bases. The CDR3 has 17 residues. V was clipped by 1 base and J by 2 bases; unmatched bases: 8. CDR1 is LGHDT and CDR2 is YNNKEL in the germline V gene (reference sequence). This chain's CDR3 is CASSQVALAGVPYEQYF. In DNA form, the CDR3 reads TGTGCCAGCAGCCAAGTAGCGCTAGCGGGAGTCCCCTACGAGCAGTACTTC.

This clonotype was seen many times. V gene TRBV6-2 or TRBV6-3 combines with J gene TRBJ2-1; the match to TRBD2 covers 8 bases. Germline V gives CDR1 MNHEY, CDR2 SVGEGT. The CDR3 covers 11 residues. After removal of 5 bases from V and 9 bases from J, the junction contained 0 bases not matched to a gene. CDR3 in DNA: TGTGCCAGCAGTCTAGCGGGTGAGCAGTTCTTC. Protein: CASSLAGEQFF.

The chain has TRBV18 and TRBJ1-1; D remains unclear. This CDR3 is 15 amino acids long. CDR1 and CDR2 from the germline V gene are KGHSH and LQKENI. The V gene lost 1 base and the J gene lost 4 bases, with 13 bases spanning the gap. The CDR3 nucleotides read TGTGCCAGCTCACCACAAAGGGCTGAGAGCACTGAAGCTTTCTTT. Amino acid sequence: CASSPQRAESTEAFF.

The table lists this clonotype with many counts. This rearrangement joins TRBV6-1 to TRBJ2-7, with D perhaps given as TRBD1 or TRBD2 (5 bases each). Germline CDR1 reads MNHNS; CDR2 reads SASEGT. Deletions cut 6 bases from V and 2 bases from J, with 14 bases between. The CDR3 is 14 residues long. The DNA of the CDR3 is TGTGCCAGCAGGTCCCCGGGACCTACCTACGAGCAGTACTTC. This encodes CASRSPGPTYEQYF.

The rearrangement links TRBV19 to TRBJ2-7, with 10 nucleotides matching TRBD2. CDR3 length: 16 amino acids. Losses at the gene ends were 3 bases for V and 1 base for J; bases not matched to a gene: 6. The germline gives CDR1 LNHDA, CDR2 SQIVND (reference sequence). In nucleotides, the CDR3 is TGTGCCAGTAGTATTTCCGCTAGCGGGGGTTCCTACGAGCAGTACTTC. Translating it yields CASSISASGGSYEQYF. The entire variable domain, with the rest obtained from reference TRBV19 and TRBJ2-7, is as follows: DGGITQSPKYLFRKEGQNVTLSCEQNLNHDAMYWYRQDPGQGLRLIYYSQIVNDFQKGDIAEGYSVSREKKESFPLTVTSAQKNPTAFYLCASSISASGGSYEQYFGPGTRLTVT.

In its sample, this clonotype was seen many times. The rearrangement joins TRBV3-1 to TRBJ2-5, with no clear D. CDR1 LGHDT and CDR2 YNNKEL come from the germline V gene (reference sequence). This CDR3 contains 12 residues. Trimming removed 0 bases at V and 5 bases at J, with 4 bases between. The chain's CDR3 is CASSQDVETQYF. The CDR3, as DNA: TGTGCCAGCAGCCAAGATGTCGAGACCCAGTACTTC.

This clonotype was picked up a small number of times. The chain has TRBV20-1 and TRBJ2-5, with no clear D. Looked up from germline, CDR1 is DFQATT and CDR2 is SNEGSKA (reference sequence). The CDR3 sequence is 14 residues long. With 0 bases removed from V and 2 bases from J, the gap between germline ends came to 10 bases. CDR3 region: CSARDEVKQETQYF. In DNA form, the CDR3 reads TGCAGTGCTAGAGATGAGGTTAAACAAGAGACCCAGTACTTC.

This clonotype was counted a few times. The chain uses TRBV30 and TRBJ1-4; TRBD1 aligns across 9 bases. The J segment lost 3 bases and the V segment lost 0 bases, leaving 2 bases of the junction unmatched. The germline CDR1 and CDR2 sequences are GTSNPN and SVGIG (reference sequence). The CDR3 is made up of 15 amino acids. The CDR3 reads CAWSVQGAANEKLFF. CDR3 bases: TGTGCCTGGAGTGTACAGGGGGCGGCTAATGAAAAACTGTTTTTT.

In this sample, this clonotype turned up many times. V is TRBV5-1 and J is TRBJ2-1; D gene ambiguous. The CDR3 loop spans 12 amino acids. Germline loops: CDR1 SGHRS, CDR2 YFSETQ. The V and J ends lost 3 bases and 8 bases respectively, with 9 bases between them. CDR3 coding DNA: TGCGCCAGCAGCTCCCAATGGGATGAGCAGTTCTTC. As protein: CASSSQWDEQFF.

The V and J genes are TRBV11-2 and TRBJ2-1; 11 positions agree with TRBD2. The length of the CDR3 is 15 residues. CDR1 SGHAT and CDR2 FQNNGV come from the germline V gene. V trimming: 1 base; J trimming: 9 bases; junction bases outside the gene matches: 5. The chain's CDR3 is CASSLGTSGWAEQFF. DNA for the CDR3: TGTGCCAGCAGCTTAGGGACTAGCGGGTGGGCTGAGCAGTTCTTC.

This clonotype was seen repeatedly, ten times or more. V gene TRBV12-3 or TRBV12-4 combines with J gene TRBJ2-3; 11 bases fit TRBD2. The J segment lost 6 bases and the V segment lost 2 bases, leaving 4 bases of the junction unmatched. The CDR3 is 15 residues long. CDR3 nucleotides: TGTGCCAGCAGTTTACTAGCGGGAGGAGTGGATACGCAGTATTTT. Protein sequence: CASSLLAGGVDTQYF.

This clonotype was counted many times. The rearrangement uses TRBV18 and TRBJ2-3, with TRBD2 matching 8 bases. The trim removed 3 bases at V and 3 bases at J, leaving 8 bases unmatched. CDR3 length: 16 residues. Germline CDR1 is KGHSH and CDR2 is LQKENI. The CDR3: CASSPYAGGRTDTQYF. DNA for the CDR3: TGTGCCAGCTCACCCTATGCGGGAGGTAGAACAGATACGCAGTATTTT.

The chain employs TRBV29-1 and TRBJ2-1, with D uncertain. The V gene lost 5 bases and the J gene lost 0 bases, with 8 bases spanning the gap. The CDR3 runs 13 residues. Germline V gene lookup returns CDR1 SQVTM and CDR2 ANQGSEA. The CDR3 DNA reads TGCAGCGTTTTCGGCAGCTCCTACAATGAGCAGTTCTTC. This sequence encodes CSVFGSSYNEQFF.

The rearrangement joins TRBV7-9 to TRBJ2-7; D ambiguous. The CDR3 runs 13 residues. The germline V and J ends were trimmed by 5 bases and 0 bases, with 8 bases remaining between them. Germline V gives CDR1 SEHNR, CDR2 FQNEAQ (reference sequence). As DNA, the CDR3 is TGTGCCAGCAGCCCCGTCCCCTCCTACGAGCAGTACTTC. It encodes CASSPVPSYEQYF.

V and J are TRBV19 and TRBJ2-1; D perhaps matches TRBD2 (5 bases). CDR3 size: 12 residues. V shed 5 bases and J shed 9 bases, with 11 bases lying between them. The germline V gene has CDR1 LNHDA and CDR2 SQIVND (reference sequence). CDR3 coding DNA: TGTGCCAGTAGTGTCGGACGGGGTGAGCAGTTCTTC. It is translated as CASSVGRGEQFF.

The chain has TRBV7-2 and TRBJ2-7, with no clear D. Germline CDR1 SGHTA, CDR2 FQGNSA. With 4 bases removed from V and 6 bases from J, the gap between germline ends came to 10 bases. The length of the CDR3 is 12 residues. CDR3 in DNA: TGTGCCAGCAGCTCCCTCCCTTTCGAGCAGTACTTC. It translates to CASSSLPFEQYF.

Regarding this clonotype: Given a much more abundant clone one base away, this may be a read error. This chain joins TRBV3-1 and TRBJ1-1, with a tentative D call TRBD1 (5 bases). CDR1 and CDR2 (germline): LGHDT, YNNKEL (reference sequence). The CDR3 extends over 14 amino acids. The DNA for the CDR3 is TGTGCCAGCAGCCAAGCAGGGATGAACACTGAAGCTCTCTTT. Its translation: CASSQAGMNTEALF.

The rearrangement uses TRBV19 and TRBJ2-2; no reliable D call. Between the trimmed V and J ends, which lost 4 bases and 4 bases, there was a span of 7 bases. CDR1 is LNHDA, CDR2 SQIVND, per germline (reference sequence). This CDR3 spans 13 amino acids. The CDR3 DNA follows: TGTGCCAGTAGTAACGCAGTCACCGGGGAGCTGTTTTTT. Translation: CASSNAVTGELFF.

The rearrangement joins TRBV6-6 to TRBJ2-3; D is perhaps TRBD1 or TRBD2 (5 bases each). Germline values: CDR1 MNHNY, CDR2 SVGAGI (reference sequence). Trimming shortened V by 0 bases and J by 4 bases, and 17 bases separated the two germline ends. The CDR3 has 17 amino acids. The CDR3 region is CASSYSPGPESPDTQYF. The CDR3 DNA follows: TGTGCCAGCAGTTACTCTCCGGGACCGGAATCACCAGATACGCAGTATTTT.

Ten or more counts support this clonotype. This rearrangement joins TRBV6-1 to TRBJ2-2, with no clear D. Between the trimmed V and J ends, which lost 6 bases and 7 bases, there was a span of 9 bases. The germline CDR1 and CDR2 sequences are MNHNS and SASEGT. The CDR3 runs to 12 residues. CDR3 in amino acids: CASREWDGELFF. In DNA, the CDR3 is TGTGCCAGCAGAGAATGGGACGGGGAGCTGTTTTTT.

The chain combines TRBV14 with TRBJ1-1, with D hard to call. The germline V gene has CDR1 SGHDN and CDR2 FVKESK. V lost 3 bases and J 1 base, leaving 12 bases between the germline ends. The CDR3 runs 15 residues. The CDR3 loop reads CASSHAGFGNTEAFF. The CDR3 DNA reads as TGTGCCAGCAGCCACGCCGGGTTCGGGAACACTGAAGCTTTCTTT. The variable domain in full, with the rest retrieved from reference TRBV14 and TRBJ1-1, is EAGVTQFPSHSVIEKGQTVTLRCDPISGHDNLYWYRRVMGKEIKFLLHFVKESKQDESGMPNNRFLAERTGGTYSTLKVQPAELEDSGVYFCASSHAGFGNTEAFFGQGTRLTVV.

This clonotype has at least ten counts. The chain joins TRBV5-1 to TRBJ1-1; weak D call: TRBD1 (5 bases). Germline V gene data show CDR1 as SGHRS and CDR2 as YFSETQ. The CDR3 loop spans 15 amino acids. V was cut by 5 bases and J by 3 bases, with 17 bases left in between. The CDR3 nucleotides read TGCGCCAGCAGAACTACGGGGGAGCCCCACACTGAAGCTTTCTTT. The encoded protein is CASRTTGEPHTEAFF.

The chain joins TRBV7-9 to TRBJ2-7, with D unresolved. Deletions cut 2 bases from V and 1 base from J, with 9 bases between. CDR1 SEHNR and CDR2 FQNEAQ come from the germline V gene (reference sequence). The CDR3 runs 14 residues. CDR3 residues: CASSLRVRSYEQYF. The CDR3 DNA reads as TGTGCCAGCAGCTTAAGGGTCAGATCCTACGAGCAGTACTTC.

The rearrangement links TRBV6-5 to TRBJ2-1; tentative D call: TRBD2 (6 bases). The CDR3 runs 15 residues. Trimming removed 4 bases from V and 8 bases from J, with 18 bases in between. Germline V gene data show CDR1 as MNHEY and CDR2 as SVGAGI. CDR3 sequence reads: CASSSWASEKDEQFF. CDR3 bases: TGTGCCAGCAGTTCCTGGGCTAGCGAAAAGGATGAGCAGTTCTTC.

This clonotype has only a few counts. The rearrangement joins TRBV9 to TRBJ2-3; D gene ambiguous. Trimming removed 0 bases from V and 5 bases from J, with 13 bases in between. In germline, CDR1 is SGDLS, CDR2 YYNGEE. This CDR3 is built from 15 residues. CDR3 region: CASSVGYTLIDTQYF. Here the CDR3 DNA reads TGTGCCAGCAGCGTAGGGTATACATTAATAGATACGCAGTATTTT.

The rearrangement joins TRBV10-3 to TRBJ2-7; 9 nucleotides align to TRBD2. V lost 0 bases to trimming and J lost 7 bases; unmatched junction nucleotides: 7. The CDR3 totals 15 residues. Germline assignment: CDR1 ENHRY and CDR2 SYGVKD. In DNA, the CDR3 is TGTGCCATCAGTGAGTCGGCTAGCGGGACGGGGGAGCAGTACTTC. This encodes CAISESASGTGEQYF.

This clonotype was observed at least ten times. In DNA, the CDR3 is TGCAGTGCTAGCGTTCTGGCGGGAGGTCGCACAGATACGCAGTATTTT. Its translation: CSASVLAGGRTDTQYF. The chain is built from TRBV20-1 and TRBJ2-3; TRBD2 agrees at 8 bases. This CDR3 region has 16 residues. Germline V lookup: CDR1 DFQATT, CDR2 SNEGSKA (reference sequence). J gave up 1 base and V 3 bases, and 9 bases lay outside the gene matches.

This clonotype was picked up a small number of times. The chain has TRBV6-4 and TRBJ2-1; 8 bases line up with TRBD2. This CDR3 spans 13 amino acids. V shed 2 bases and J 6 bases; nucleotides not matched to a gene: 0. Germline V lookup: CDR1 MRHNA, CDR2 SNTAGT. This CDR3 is CASSDGTSNEQFF. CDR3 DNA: TGTGCCAGCAGTGACGGGACTAGCAATGAGCAGTTCTTC.